This T cell receptor (beta chain) was obtained from a study of T-cell reconstitution after alpha-beta-depleted transplantation in children. This clonotype showed up just a few times. Germline CDR1 and CDR2: MNHEY and SMNVEV (reference sequence). The CDR3 covers 12 residues. V lost 3 bases, J lost 10 bases, and 4 bases stayed unmatched. Unique molecular identifiers were used in preparing the TCRbeta library. TCRdb analysed the PCR reads with MiXCR anew, one entry per CDR3 protein. The sample consists of about 130,000 distinct CDR3 sequences, about 9.6% of them appearing once. The receptor was derived from a girl under two years old who had a stem cell transplant for combined immunodeficiency, so the T cells may come from the graft donor. The gene calls are TRBV27 and TRBJ1-1, with 8 bases aligning to TRBD1. The sample in question was PBMCs, mostly from graft donor cells, obtained 180 days after TCRalphabeta/CD19-depleted stem cell transplant. The CDR3 bases are TGTGCCAGCAGTTTCCCTGGACAGGGAGCTTTCTTT. This gives the protein CASSFPGQGAFF.